This TCR beta chain originates from a study of T cell responses to AZD1222 COVID-19 vaccine. Trimming removed 6 bases from V and 7 bases from J, with 12 bases in between. The germline CDR1 and CDR2 sequences are MNHEY and SVGEGT. The CDR3 is 12 amino acids. Clones were read by immunoSEQ multiplex PCR, and TCRdb kept only the in-frame ones, dropping some. Among more than 110,000 clones listed, over 80% were seen once. The sample holds one count of this clone. The gene calls are TRBV6-2 or TRBV6-3 and TRBJ1-2, with D hard to call. The receptor was isolated from an adult who received the AZD1222 COVID-19 vaccine. Specimen: peripheral blood, collected 28 days after the second AZD1222 dose. Written as DNA, the CDR3 is TGTGCCAGCAGCCCCCGAGGTTTTGGCTACACCTTC. It translates to CASSPRGFGYTF.